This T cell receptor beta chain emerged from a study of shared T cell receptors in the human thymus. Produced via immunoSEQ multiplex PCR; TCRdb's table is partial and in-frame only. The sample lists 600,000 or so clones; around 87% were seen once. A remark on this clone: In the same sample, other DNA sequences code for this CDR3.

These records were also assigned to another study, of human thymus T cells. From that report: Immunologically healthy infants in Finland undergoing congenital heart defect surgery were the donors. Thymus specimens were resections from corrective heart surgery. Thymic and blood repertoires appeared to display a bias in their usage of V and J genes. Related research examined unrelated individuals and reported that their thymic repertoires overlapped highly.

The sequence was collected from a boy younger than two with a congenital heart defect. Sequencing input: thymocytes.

CDR3 sequence (DNA): TGTGCCAGCAGCCAAGGTCTAGGGAGTCTATCCCCCCTCCACTTT. It yields the protein CASSQGLGSLSPLHF. The genes are TRBV4-2 and TRBJ1-6; D is unresolved. The CDR3 is 15 amino acids. The germline V gene has CDR1 LGHNA and CDR2 YNFKEQ. With 1 base removed from V and 13 bases from J, the gap between germline ends came to 17 bases.